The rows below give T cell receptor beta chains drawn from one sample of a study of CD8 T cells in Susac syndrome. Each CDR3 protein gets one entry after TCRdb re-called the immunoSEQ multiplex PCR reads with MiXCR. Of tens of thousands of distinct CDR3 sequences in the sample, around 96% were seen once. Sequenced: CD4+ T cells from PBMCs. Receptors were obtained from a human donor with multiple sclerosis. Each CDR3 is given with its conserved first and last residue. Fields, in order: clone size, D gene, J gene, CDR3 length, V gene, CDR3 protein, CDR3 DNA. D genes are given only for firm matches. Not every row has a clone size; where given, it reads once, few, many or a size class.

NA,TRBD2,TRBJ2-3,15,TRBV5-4,CASHRAGGRTDTQYF,TGTGCCAGCCACAGAGCGGGGGGGCGAACAGATACGCAGTATTTT
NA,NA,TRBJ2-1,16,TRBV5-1,CASSFLPQRSYNEQFF,TGCGCCAGCAGCTTTCTCCCCCAAAGATCCTACAATGAGCAGTTCTTC
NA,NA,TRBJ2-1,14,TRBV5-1,CASSLADSYNEQFF,TGCGCCAGCAGCTTGGCCGACTCCTACAATGAGCAGTTCTTC
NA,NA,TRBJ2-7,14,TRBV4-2,CASSQEWRRGEQYF,TGTGCCAGCAGCCAAGAATGGCGTAGGGGCGAGCAGTACTTC
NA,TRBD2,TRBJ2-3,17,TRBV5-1,CASSLKGTSGSTDTQYF,TGCGCCAGCAGCCTCAAAGGGACTAGCGGCAGCACAGATACGCAGTATTTT
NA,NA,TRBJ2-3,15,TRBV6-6,CASRDQPGGTDTQYF,TGTGCCAGCAGGGACCAGCCGGGGGGCACAGATACGCAGTATTTT
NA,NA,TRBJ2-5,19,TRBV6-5,CASSYSGQAPRLYQETQYF,TGTGCCAGCAGTTACTCGGGTCAGGCCCCCCGGTTGTACCAAGAGACCCAGTACTTC
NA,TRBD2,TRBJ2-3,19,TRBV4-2,CASSRGTSGGARSSDTQYF,TGTGCCAGCAGCCGTGGGACTAGCGGGGGGGCGAGGTCTTCAGATACGCAGTATTTT
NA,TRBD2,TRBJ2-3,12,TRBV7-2,CASTYDSSGRHF,TGTGCCAGCACTTATGACTCTAGCGGGAGGCATTTT
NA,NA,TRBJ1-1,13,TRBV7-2,CASSLIRNTEAFF,TGTGCCAGCAGCTTAATCAGGAACACTGAAGCTTTCTTT
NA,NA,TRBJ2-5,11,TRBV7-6,CASSSEETQYF,TGTGCCAGCAGCTCGGAGGAGACCCAGTACTTC
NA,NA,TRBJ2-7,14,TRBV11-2,CASSPRTSVSEQYF,TGTGCCAGCAGCCCGAGGACGTCCGTGAGCGAGCAGTACTTC
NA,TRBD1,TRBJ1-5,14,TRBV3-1,CASSPDRERGPQHF,TGTGCCAGCAGCCCGGACAGGGAACGCGGACCCCAGCATTTT
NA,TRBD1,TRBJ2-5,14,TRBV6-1,CASSWTGGKETQYF,TGTGCCAGCAGTTGGACAGGGGGTAAAGAGACCCAGTACTTC
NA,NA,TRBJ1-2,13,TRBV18,CASSQDGRGGYTF,TGTGCCAGCTCACAGGACGGCCGCGGGGGCTACACCTTC
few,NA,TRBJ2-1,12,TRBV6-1,CASRENRIEQFF,TGTGCCAGCAGGGAGAACAGGATTGAGCAGTTCTTC